This T cell receptor beta chain was recovered during a study of cytomegalovirus exposure and HLA in healthy donors. The CDR3 contains 14 residues. Germline V gives CDR1 MNHEY, CDR2 SVGAGI. V lost 1 base and J 0 bases, leaving 4 bases between the germline ends. As regards this clone: What it binds is not known.

Regarding the study as a whole: TCR clusters originating in the first cohort tended to co-occur in the roughly 110 validation repertoires, according to a later analysis. The listing of approximately 160 TCR beta chains classed them as cytomegalovirus-associated. It was confirmed in vitro that a few of the CMV-associated chains were specific for CMV antigens.

The donors belonged to the roughly 110-subject validation cohort, separate from the roughly 670-subject first cohort. Repertoires were generated with immunoSEQ multiplex PCR, while TCRdb's copy carries only in-frame clones and drops some. The sample consists of about 65,000 clones, approximately 90% of them appearing once. The receptor was derived from a young woman in good health and CMV-seronegative. The sample consisted of PBMCs. V gene TRBV6-5 combines with J gene TRBJ2-1, with D unclear. In DNA, the CDR3 is TGTGCCAGCAGTTACTTAAACTCCTACAATGAGCAGTTCTTC. Its protein is CASSYLNSYNEQFF.